This T cell receptor beta chain originates from a study of shared clonotypes between healthy human individuals. Across the study: The plates for each donor numbered three CD4 naive, three CD4 memory, two CD8 naive and one CD8 memory. Whole-study results and caveats: Donor scarcity curtailed the genetic and exposure-history diversity represented herein. Non-shared clonotypes showed lower generation probabilities than clonotypes common to all four donors. Only blood samples were collected, and tissue repertoires likely differ.

For this clone: The antigen is unknown.

Some clones are missing from TCRdb's copy, which holds only in-frame ones; the method was immunoSEQ multiplex PCR. This repertoire shows 800,000 to 1,200,000 clones, about four fifths found once; its top ten account for roughly 0.56%. The sample comprised memory CD4+ T cells from PBMCs. Subset defined: CD45RA-negative fraction. This sequence was found in a man between 18 and 29 years old in good health. Some clones in this sample may be carry-over from other donors' samples.

In nucleotides, the CDR3 is TGTGCCAGCAGATTACAGGGGGCCTATGGCTACACCTTC. Translating gives CASRLQGAYGYTF. The V and J genes are TRBV28 and TRBJ1-2; 9 bases are a match to TRBD1. Germline values: CDR1 MDHEN, CDR2 SYDVKM. The ends lost 6 bases at V and 4 bases at J; junction bases unmatched: 3. CDR3 size: 13 residues.